This entry lists 18 T cell receptor beta chains sequenced from one sample in a study of blood T cell repertoires in COVID-19. Sequencing used immunoSEQ multiplex PCR; TCRdb keeps in-frame clones, though not all of them. There are approximately 310,000 clones in the sample; roughly 84% occur only once, and 1% lies in the top ten. Sequencing input: peripheral blood. These receptors originate from a man aged 50 or older with active or convalescent COVID-19.

The chain combines TRBV28 with TRBJ1-2, with TRBD1 identical over 8 bases. Per the germline V gene, CDR1 is MDHEN and CDR2 is SYDVKM. V shed 4 bases, J shed 4 bases, and the junction held 14 bases outside the gene matches. The CDR3 is 17 residues long. The CDR3 DNA reads as TGTGCCAGCAGTTCTGGGGGTGGAGACAGGGGAGGCTATGGCTACACCTTC. As protein: CASSSGGGDRGGYGYTF.

This clone has just one count. The chain has TRBV30 and TRBJ1-1; 9 bases are shared with TRBD1. V dropped 0 bases and J dropped 5; count of bases not matched to a gene: 7. This CDR3 is built from 15 residues. CDR1 is GTSNPN and CDR2 is SVGIG in the germline V gene (reference sequence). CDR3 nucleotides: TGTGCCTGGAGTGTACGTCGACAGGGGGTAACTGAAGCTTTCTTT. Amino acids: CAWSVRRQGVTEAFF.

This chain links TRBV18 with TRBJ1-4; D is unclear. V was shortened by 4 bases and J by 4 bases, with 19 bases between the two germline ends. CDR1 is KGHSH, CDR2 LQKENI, per germline. CDR3 size: 17 residues. The CDR3 is CASSLNARLNLNEKLFF. In DNA form, the CDR3 reads TGTGCCAGCTCACTAAATGCGCGGCTGAATCTTAATGAAAAACTGTTTTTT.

V and J are TRBV2 and TRBJ1-4, with 10 bases lining up with TRBD1. CDR3 length: 15 amino acids. From germline, CDR1 is SNHLY and CDR2 FYNNEI. J gave up 8 bases and V 5 bases, and 8 bases lay outside the gene matches. The CDR3 here is CASSYTGTGEEKLFF. The CDR3 DNA reads as TGTGCCAGCAGTTATACCGGGACAGGGGAGGAAAAACTGTTTTTT.

CDR3 sequence: CASSEGRANNSPLHF. For the CDR3, the DNA is TGTGCCAGCAGTGAAGGCAGGGCGAATAATTCACCCCTCCACTTT. The chain carries TRBV6-1 and TRBJ1-6; D perhaps matches TRBD1 (5 bases). The V gene lost 1 base and the J gene lost 5 bases, with 9 bases spanning the gap. This CDR3 comprises 15 residues. From germline, CDR1 is MNHNS and CDR2 SASEGT.

The V and J genes are TRBV18 and TRBJ2-7; weak D call: TRBD2 (7 bases). V was trimmed by 6 bases and J by 5 bases, leaving 20 bases between them. The germline gives CDR1 KGHSH, CDR2 LQKENI. The CDR3 sequence is 15 residues long. The CDR3 coding sequence is TGTGCCAGCTCCGCGGGAGCAGGGGCACATAACGAGCAGTACTTC. Translating gives CASSAGAGAHNEQYF. The variable domain in full, with the rest retrieved from reference TRBV18 and TRBJ2-7, is NAGVMQNPRHLVRRRGQEARLRCSPMKGHSHVYWYRQLPEEGLKFMVYLQKENIIDESGMPKERFSAEFPKEGPSILRIQQVVRGDSAAYFCASSAGAGAHNEQYFGPGTRLTVT.

The chain employs TRBV2 and TRBJ2-1; D might be TRBD2 (6 bases). In germline, CDR1 is SNHLY, CDR2 FYNNEI. This CDR3 comprises 15 residues. Trimming shortened V by 3 bases and J by 4 bases, and 13 bases separated the two germline ends. CDR3 DNA sequence: TGTGCCAGCAGTGACGGGACTCCTTCATACAATGAGCAGTTCTTC. The encoded protein is CASSDGTPSYNEQFF.

The rearrangement joins TRBV21-1 to TRBJ2-3; TRBD2 was called by the table and not checked on the DNA. TRBV21-1 is marked as a pseudogene. CDR3 length: 19 amino acids. The CDR3 is CASSKALERLDDPSDTQYF. In DNA, the CDR3 is TGTGCCAGCAGCAAAGCGCTTGAAAGACTAGACGATCCCTCAGATACGCAGTATTTT.

This chain's CDR3 is CASSSTGSHYNEQFF. Here the CDR3 DNA reads TGCGCCAGCAGCTCGACAGGGTCCCACTACAATGAGCAGTTCTTC. The V and J genes are TRBV5-1 and TRBJ2-1; 7 bases are a match to TRBD1. CDR3 length: 15 residues. V gave up 3 bases and J gave up 3 bases; unmatched junction bases: 6. Per the germline V gene, CDR1 is SGHRS and CDR2 is YFSETQ.

The chain couples TRBV10-2 to TRBJ1-3; 7 bases fit TRBD1. Germline V gene sequence: CDR1 WSHSY, CDR2 SAAADI. V shed 6 bases and J 1 base; nucleotides not matched to a gene: 3. The CDR3 sequence is 14 residues long. The CDR3 here is CASRDRVSGNTIYF. The CDR3, as DNA: TGCGCCAGCAGAGACAGGGTATCTGGAAACACCATATATTTT.

This sequence joins TRBV5-1 and TRBJ2-7, with 14 bases matching TRBD2. The trim removed 4 bases at V and 4 bases at J, leaving 7 bases unmatched. Germline assignment: CDR1 SGHRS and CDR2 YFSETQ. This CDR3 region has 16 residues. In nucleotides, the CDR3 is TGCGCCAGCAGCGGACGACTAGCGGGGGGGCGGTACGAGCAGTACTTC. Its translation is CASSGRLAGGRYEQYF.

The chain carries TRBV21-1 and TRBJ2-3; the DNA was not used to check the table's D call, TRBD2. TRBV21-1 represents a pseudogene. The CDR3 loop spans 18 amino acids. CDR3 region: CASSKRRTSGGRTDTQYF. The CDR3 DNA sequence: TGTGCCAGCAGCAAAAGGCGGACTAGCGGGGGACGAACAGATACGCAGTATTTT.

The chain couples TRBV9 to TRBJ2-5; TRBD2 might be the D (6 bases). CDR3 length equals 15 residues. Germline V gene lookup returns CDR1 SGDLS and CDR2 YYNGEE. V dropped 4 bases and J dropped 2 bases, with 15 bases sitting between them. The CDR3 sequence: CASSPGVTLQETQYF. The CDR3 DNA is TGTGCCAGCAGCCCGGGGGTGACTCTTCAAGAGACCCAGTACTTC.

This chain connects TRBV28 to TRBJ1-3, with a weak D call TRBD1 (5 bases). CDR3 length: 16 amino acids. Germline V gene lookup returns CDR1 MDHEN and CDR2 SYDVKM. Trimming stripped 5 bases from V and 2 bases from J, with 16 bases between. CDR3 sequence (DNA): TGTGCCAGCAGTACCCAACAGGCACGGGCTGGAAACACCATATATTTT. This translates into CASSTQQARAGNTIYF.

The CDR3 loop reads CASSLKNLAGLRYNEQFF. The CDR3 DNA follows: TGTGCCAGCAGCTTGAAGAATCTAGCGGGACTTCGTTACAATGAGCAGTTCTTC. V and J are TRBV5-8 and TRBJ2-1, with 9 bases lining up with TRBD2. J lost 4 bases, V lost 1 base, and 12 bases had no gene match. CDR1 and CDR2 from the germline V gene are SGHTS and YDEGEE. The CDR3 spans 18 residues.

The chain joins TRBV4-1 to TRBJ2-5; TRBD1 might be the D (6 bases). The germline gives CDR1 MGHRA, CDR2 YSYEKL. V was trimmed by 1 base and J by 5 bases, leaving 11 bases between them. The CDR3 is 14 residues long. CDR3 in DNA: TGCGCCAGCAGCCAAGGAACAGGGTACGAGACCCAGTACTTC. Its translation: CASSQGTGYETQYF.

The rearrangement links TRBV5-5 to TRBJ1-5; D is possibly TRBD1 (6 bases). The CDR3 sequence is 14 residues long. V dropped 4 bases and J dropped 4 bases, with 12 bases sitting between them. Germline V gives CDR1 SGHKS, CDR2 YYEKEE (reference sequence). The CDR3 nucleotides read TGTGCCAGCAGCCCGACAGGCGGAAATCAGCCCCAGCATTTT. It yields the protein CASSPTGGNQPQHF.

The V gene is TRBV28, the J gene TRBJ1-5; TRBD1 agrees at 8 bases. There are 18 residues in the CDR3. Germline assignment: CDR1 MDHEN and CDR2 SYDVKM. V lost 2 bases, J lost 0 bases, and 9 bases stayed unmatched. The CDR3 DNA reads as TGTGCCAGCAGTTTAGACAGGGGCGGATTTCTTAGCAATCAGCCCCAGCATTTT. As protein: CASSLDRGGFLSNQPQHF. Full variable domain (outside the CDR3, taken from reference TRBV28 and TRBJ1-5): DVKVTQSSRYLVKRTGEKVFLECVQDMDHENMFWYRQDPGLGLRLIYFSYDVKMKEKGDIPEGYSVSREKKERFSLILESASTNQTSMYLCASSLDRGGFLSNQPQHFGDGTRLSIL.